This T cell receptor beta chain is drawn from a study of post-analysis software for immune sequencing data. Study overall: The cohort encompassed relapsing-remitting, secondary progressive and progressive-relapsing multiple sclerosis disease courses. The study's findings and limits: Compared with controls, patients had more of roughly five TRBV segments, including TRBV5-6, TRBV5-1 and TRBV20-1. There was significantly lower normalized Chao1 diversity in multiple sclerosis patients than in controls.

The CDR3 loop spans 13 amino acids. CDR1 and CDR2 from the germline V gene are MGHRA and YSYEKL. The V and J ends lost 0 bases and 7 bases respectively, with 7 bases between them. In its sample, this clonotype was seen a few times. As yet, its antigen is unknown. cDNA libraries of TCR beta carried unique molecular identifiers. TCRdb called the PCR reads again in MiXCR, with one record for every CDR3 protein. The data hold some 800,000 distinct CDR3 sequences, with roughly 50% observed a single time. Sequencing was performed on blood. The chain joins TRBV4-1 to TRBJ2-4; no clear D gene. The receptor was isolated from a girl aged 5-17 years with multiple sclerosis. CDR3 protein: CASSQDLLNIQYF. The CDR3 DNA reads as TGCGCCAGCAGCCAAGATTTACTCAACATTCAGTACTTC.